These 28 T cell receptor beta chains were sequenced from one sample in a study of T cells in Graves' hyperthyroidism and ophthalmopathy. Amplification of TCR beta CDR3 regions used RNA as the template. TCR CDR3 underwent first-round RT-PCR with the HTBI primer set. TCRdb reprocessed the multiplex PCR reads via MiXCR and lists one record per CDR3 protein. The sample includes about 610,000 distinct CDR3 sequences, about 15% seen only once; the top ten take roughly 4.5%. The material sequenced was blood. The source is a woman aged 40 to 50 with Graves' ophthalmopathy.

This clonotype was observed many times. The V gene is TRBV6-5, the J gene TRBJ1-2, with D perhaps matching TRBD1 (5 bases). The CDR3 has 13 amino acids. V was shortened by 3 bases and J by 6 bases, with 11 bases between the two germline ends. CDR1 MNHEY and CDR2 SVGAGI come from the germline V gene. In DNA form, the CDR3 reads TGTGCCAGCAGTTATCTGGGAGGGGATGGCTACACCTTC. Translating it yields CASSYLGGDGYTF.

Regarding this clonotype: A much larger clone sits a single nucleotide away, making a read error possible. Written as DNA, the CDR3 is TGTACCTCCGGGACAGATCAGCCCCAGCATTTT. Protein sequence: CTSGTDQPQHF. The chain uses TRBV30 and TRBJ1-5, with TRBD1 matching over 7 bases. The CDR3 totals 11 residues. Germline CDR1 GTSNPN, CDR2 SVGIG (reference sequence).

The chain carries TRBV18 and TRBJ2-3; 10 bases map to TRBD1. CDR1 and CDR2 (germline): KGHSH, LQKENI. V was pared by 5 bases and J by 3 bases, with 5 bases of the junction left unmatched. The CDR3 loop spans 15 amino acids. The CDR3: CASSSRTGGTDTQYF. The CDR3 DNA is TGTGCCAGCTCATCACGGACAGGGGGGACAGATACGCAGTATTTT.

This chain uses TRBV6-1 with TRBJ2-7; D is unresolved. V gave up 6 bases and J gave up 4 bases, with 16 bases separating them. This CDR3 has 14 residues. From germline, CDR1 is MNHNS and CDR2 SASEGT. The CDR3 sequence: CASRLQPRTYEQYF. CDR3 bases: TGTGCCAGCAGACTCCAACCAAGAACTTACGAGCAGTACTTC.

Ten or more counts support this clonotype. This chain joins TRBV10-3 and TRBJ1-2, with a possible D match to TRBD1 (5 bases). The CDR3 is 12 residues long. V lost 3 bases to trimming and J lost 14 bases, with 16 bases between them. Germline V lookup: CDR1 ENHRY, CDR2 SYGVKD. Here the CDR3 reads CAISDGDGWITF. CDR3 nucleotides: TGTGCCATCAGTGACGGGGACGGCTGGATTACCTTC.

This clonotype was recorded many times. The V and J genes are TRBV7-9 and TRBJ1-3, with unresolved D. The CDR3 contains 12 residues. CDR1 is SEHNR and CDR2 is FQNEAQ in the germline V gene (reference sequence). Trimming removed 5 bases at V and 4 bases at J, with 6 bases between. CDR3 nucleotide sequence: TGTGCCAGCAGCCGAGGCGGAAACACCATATATTTT. Its protein product is CASSRGGNTIYF.

This clonotype was picked up many times. The rearrangement joins TRBV28 to TRBJ2-7, with 11 bases fitting TRBD2. The CDR3 is made up of 15 amino acids. Germline CDR1 MDHEN, CDR2 SYDVKM. V lost 3 bases and J lost 3; bases outside the gene matches: 4. The chain's CDR3 is CASSFLAGGIYEQYF. The CDR3 nucleotides are TGTGCCAGCAGTTTTCTAGCGGGAGGCATCTACGAGCAGTACTTC. Complete variable domain (other parts from reference TRBV28 and TRBJ2-7): DVKVTQSSRYLVKRTGEKVFLECVQDMDHENMFWYRQDPGLGLRLIYFSYDVKMKEKGDIPEGYSVSREKKERFSLILESASTNQTSMYLCASSFLAGGIYEQYFGPGTRLTVT.

This clonotype was observed at least ten times. The chain joins TRBV14 to TRBJ2-5; 7 nucleotides align to TRBD2. The CDR3 has 15 residues. V lost 6 bases to trimming and J lost 5 bases; unmatched junction nucleotides: 12. The germline V gene has CDR1 SGHDN and CDR2 FVKESK. CDR3: CASSPSAGAFETQYF. CDR3 in DNA: TGTGCCAGCAGTCCATCTGCGGGAGCATTCGAGACCCAGTACTTC.

As regards this clonotype: A much larger clone lies a single base off, so this may be a read error. This CDR3 is missing its conserved last phenylalanine or tryptophan, likely due to a read error. V and J are TRBV7-8 and TRBJ1-5; D unclear. V lost 0 bases and J 5 bases, leaving 17 bases between the germline ends. The CDR3 contains 17 residues. Per the germline V gene, CDR1 is SGHVS and CDR2 is FQNEAQ. CDR3 coding DNA: TGTGCCAGCAGCTTAGCGCGGTACTTAGAGATCTATCAGCCCCAGCATTCT. Translating gives CASSLARYLEIYQPQHS.

This clonotype was counted ten times or more. The chain joins TRBV5-6 to TRBJ2-7; TRBD1 agrees at 10 bases. The CDR3 contains 14 residues. Looked up from germline, CDR1 is SGHDT and CDR2 is YYEEEE. V trimming: 4 bases; J trimming: 3 bases; junction bases outside the gene matches: 4. CDR3 sequence (DNA): TGTGCCAGCAGCGCAGGGACAGGGGTCTACGAGCAGTACTTC. Amino acids: CASSAGTGVYEQYF.

The table lists this clonotype with many counts. This chain links TRBV28 with TRBJ1-1; 8 bases fit TRBD1. This CDR3 is built from 14 residues. Germline V gene lookup returns CDR1 MDHEN and CDR2 SYDVKM. V trimming: 5 bases; J trimming: 3 bases; junction bases outside the gene matches: 5. The CDR3 sequence: CASSIQGGYTEAFF. The CDR3 coding sequence is TGTGCCAGCAGTATACAGGGGGGATACACTGAAGCTTTCTTT.

V gene TRBV11-2 combines with J gene TRBJ2-7; 8 positions agree with TRBD1. Germline loops: CDR1 SGHAT, CDR2 FQNNGV. The CDR3 spans 14 residues. The trim removed 5 bases at V and 5 bases at J, leaving 8 bases unmatched. As DNA, the CDR3 is TGTGCCAGCAGCCCGGACAGGGAACGCCACGAGCAGTACTTC. Its translation: CASSPDRERHEQYF.

This clonotype was observed many times. The chain recombines TRBV7-2 with TRBJ2-5; D unresolved. CDR1 is SGHTA and CDR2 is FQGNSA in the germline V gene. V was cut by 3 bases and J by 5 bases, with 10 bases left in between. This CDR3 comprises 13 residues. The CDR3 DNA follows: TGTGCCAGCAGCTTTATGGACCGGGAGACCCAGTACTTC. Amino acid sequence: CASSFMDRETQYF.

The V and J genes are TRBV6-1 and TRBJ1-2; D remains unclear. The germline V gene encodes CDR1 MNHNS and CDR2 SASEGT. The CDR3 sequence is 15 residues long. Trimming cost V 2 bases and J 4 bases, with 14 bases left between them. Here the CDR3 reads CASSESDGRPYGYTF. CDR3 sequence (DNA): TGTGCCAGCAGTGAATCCGATGGAAGACCCTATGGCTACACCTTC.

This clonotype turned up a few times. CDR3 region: CAISELDTGELFF. CDR3 nucleotides: TGTGCCATCAGTGAGTTAGACACCGGGGAGCTGTTTTTT. The chain uses TRBV10-3 and TRBJ2-2; D gene unclear. Germline CDR1 and CDR2: ENHRY and SYGVKD. Between the trimmed V and J ends, which lost 1 base and 3 bases, there was a span of 3 bases. The CDR3 runs 13 residues.

This clonotype appeared many times. V is TRBV2 and J is TRBJ1-1, with D uncertain. The CDR3 runs 14 residues. V lost 1 base and J 1 base, leaving 7 bases between the germline ends. In germline, CDR1 is SNHLY, CDR2 FYNNEI. The CDR3 reads CASSEGYRNTEAFF. CDR3 in DNA: TGTGCCAGCAGTGAAGGGTATAGGAACACTGAAGCTTTCTTT.

This clonotype has ten or more counts. The V and J genes are TRBV20-1 and TRBJ1-5, with D tentatively TRBD1 (5 bases). Trimming left V 1 base short and J 7 bases short, with 14 bases between. Germline CDR1 is DFQATT and CDR2 is SNEGSKA (reference sequence). The CDR3 sequence is 14 residues long. CDR3 amino acids: CSARAGGTDQPQHF. The DNA of the CDR3 is TGCAGTGCTAGAGCCGGGGGAACAGACCAGCCCCAGCATTTT.

This clonotype was detected ten times or more. V is TRBV5-5 and J is TRBJ1-2; D unclear. CDR1 is SGHKS and CDR2 is YYEKEE in the germline V gene (reference sequence). The CDR3 runs 14 residues. Trimming took 4 bases from V and 8 from J, leaving 18 bases between them. The CDR3 nucleotides read TGTGCCAGCAGCCCAATAAAAACAGAACGCGGCTACACCTTC. Its translation: CASSPIKTERGYTF.

The chain recombines TRBV11-2 with TRBJ2-7, with 10 nucleotides matching TRBD2. The trim removed 4 bases at V and 7 bases at J, leaving 19 bases unmatched. The germline V gene encodes CDR1 SGHAT and CDR2 FQNNGV. The CDR3 has 18 residues. The CDR3 DNA sequence: TGTGCCAGCAGCTCTGTACTAGCGGGAATAGGAGCCCTACCTGAGCAGTACTTC. It translates to CASSSVLAGIGALPEQYF.

This clonotype has ten or more counts. This chain links TRBV12-5 with TRBJ2-5, with D possibly matching TRBD2 (5 bases). The CDR3 runs to 18 residues. The V end was cut by 3 bases, the J end by 1 base, with 21 bases between. Germline CDR1 is LGHNT and CDR2 is FRNRAP. The CDR3 DNA reads as TGTGCTAGTGGTTTCCCTCAGCGGCCCCGACTACCCCAAGAGACCCAGTACTTC. Residues: CASGFPQRPRLPQETQYF.

J is TRBJ2-5 and V is TRBV6-2 or TRBV6-3; 16 bases are shared with TRBD2. Trimming removed 4 bases from V and 1 base from J; junction bases left unmatched: 3. Per the germline V gene, CDR1 is MNHEY and CDR2 is SVGEGT. The CDR3 consists of 17 residues. The CDR3 DNA is TGTGCCAGCAGTTCGGGACTAGCGGGAGGGCTCCAAGAGACCCAGTACTTC. It specifies CASSSGLAGGLQETQYF.

The V and J genes are TRBV7-2 and TRBJ2-4; no definite D call. CDR1 is SGHTA, CDR2 FQGNSA, per germline. Trimming pared 5 bases from V and 8 bases from J, leaving 13 bases between. The CDR3 totals 13 residues. This chain's CDR3 is CASSPGYRDIQYF. CDR3 DNA: TGTGCCAGCAGCCCCGGGTACCGGGACATTCAGTACTTC.

This rearrangement joins TRBV24-1 to TRBJ1-1; D remains unclear. CDR1 KGHDR and CDR2 SFDVKD come from the germline V gene. The CDR3 totals 14 residues. Trimming removed 12 bases from V and 8 bases from J, with 24 bases in between. DNA of the CDR3: TGTGCCGCCCAAAGGAAGATCAGGACGGACGAAGCTTTCTTT. It is translated as CAAQRKIRTDEAFF.

Ten or more counts support this clonotype. The CDR3 nucleotides are TGTGCCAGCAGTTTACAGATCTATGGCTACACCTTC. Its translation is CASSLQIYGYTF. The V call is TRBV28, the J call TRBJ1-2; no reliable D call. This CDR3 region has 12 residues. Germline V gene sequence: CDR1 MDHEN, CDR2 SYDVKM. Trimming left V 2 bases short and J 4 bases short, with 5 bases between.

In its sample, this clonotype was seen many times. The chain combines TRBV28 with TRBJ1-2; D call uncertain. Per the germline V gene, CDR1 is MDHEN and CDR2 is SYDVKM. The CDR3 covers 14 residues. The V end lost 3 bases, the J end lost 7 bases, and 15 bases lay between the germline ends. The CDR3 loop reads CASSFPLPTPGYTF. The DNA for the CDR3 is TGTGCCAGCAGTTTCCCCCTTCCGACCCCTGGCTACACCTTC.

Many counts were recorded for this clonotype. The chain links TRBV7-9 to TRBJ2-7; 7 bases are a match to TRBD2. Germline CDR1 reads SEHNR; CDR2 reads FQNEAQ (reference sequence). Trimming removed 2 bases from V and 1 base from J; junction bases left unmatched: 8. This CDR3 contains 16 residues. DNA of the CDR3: TGTGCCAGCAGCTTACGACTAGCCTCCGGATCCTACGAGCAGTACTTC. This codes for CASSLRLASGSYEQYF.

This clonotype was detected ten times or more. CDR3 amino acids: CSVVVTSGTYEQYF. The CDR3, as DNA: TGCAGCGTTGTTGTGACTAGCGGTACCTACGAGCAGTACTTC. This chain connects TRBV29-1 to TRBJ2-7, with 9 bases fitting TRBD2. Germline values: CDR1 SQVTM, CDR2 ANQGSEA. The CDR3 is 14 residues long. V was clipped by 4 bases and J by 2 bases; unmatched bases: 6.

This clonotype was seen at least ten times. As DNA, the CDR3 is TGCAGTGCTTTAAGAGCGGGAGACTCCTACGAGCAGTACTTC. This codes for CSALRAGDSYEQYF. The chain uses TRBV20-1 and TRBJ2-7; 8 nucleotides line up with TRBD2. Germline-derived CDR1 and CDR2 are DFQATT and SNEGSKA (reference sequence). The CDR3 is made up of 14 amino acids. Trimming took 5 bases from V and 0 from J; bases not matched to a gene: 6.